A single sample gave rise to the 23 T cell receptor beta chains below, sequenced in a study of T-cell memory formation after mild COVID-19. Via MiXCR, TCRdb re-called the 5' RACE reads, giving one row per CDR3 protein. Among about half a million distinct CDR3 sequences listed, roughly 20% were seen once. The sample taken for sequencing was PBMCs or a T cell subset sorted from them (not recorded which). The receptor source for this set is an adult woman who had mild COVID-19 (a few samples of this study predate the infection). Cell type and time point are not known.

The table lists this clonotype with a few counts. The chain recombines TRBV9 with TRBJ2-2; the D gene is possibly TRBD1 (6 bases). Germline loops: CDR1 SGDLS, CDR2 YYNGEE. The CDR3 extends over 14 amino acids. With 2 bases removed from V and 4 bases from J, the gap between germline ends came to 9 bases. In DNA, the CDR3 is TGTGCCAGCAGCGTGGGACATTTCACCGGGGAGCTGTTTTTT. Its protein is CASSVGHFTGELFF.

This clonotype was observed many times. V and J are TRBV5-1 and TRBJ2-7, with D possibly being TRBD1 or TRBD2 (5 bases each). This CDR3 comprises 15 residues. V shed 4 bases and J shed 2 bases, with 16 bases lying between them. Germline V gene sequence: CDR1 SGHRS, CDR2 YFSETQ. The CDR3 coding sequence is TGCGCCAGCAGCCCGCTGTGGGGGATAGCCTACGAGCAGTACTTC. Residues: CASSPLWGIAYEQYF.

The chain is built from TRBV20-1 and TRBJ1-4; possibly TRBD1 for D (6 bases). The germline V gene encodes CDR1 DFQATT and CDR2 SNEGSKA (reference sequence). With 6 bases removed from V and 6 bases from J, the gap between germline ends came to 20 bases. The CDR3 sequence is 15 residues long. CDR3 in DNA: TGCAGTGCCACTAGGGGGACATTCCTCGATGAAAAACTGTTTTTT. It is translated as CSATRGTFLDEKLFF.

There are a few counts of this clonotype. The chain combines TRBV5-1 with TRBJ1-3; a possible D gene is TRBD1 (6 bases). The CDR3 has 17 amino acids. Germline CDR1 and CDR2: SGHRS and YFSETQ. Trimming removed 4 bases at V and 1 base at J, with 18 bases between. In nucleotides, the CDR3 is TGCGCCAGCAGCCTACTCCCGGGGGCCTTATCTGGAAACACCATATATTTT. It is translated as CASSLLPGALSGNTIYF. Full variable domain (remainder filled in from reference TRBV5-1 and TRBJ1-3): KAGVTQTPRYLIKTRGQQVTLSCSPISGHRSVSWYQQTPGQGLQFLFEYFSETQRNKGNFPGRFSGRQFSNSRSEMNVSTLELGDSALYLCASSLLPGALSGNTIYFGEGSWLTVV.

This clonotype was recorded many times. CDR3 sequence reads: CASSQPDRGFTEAFF. CDR3 DNA: TGTGCCAGCAGCCAACCGGACAGGGGTTTCACTGAAGCTTTCTTT. This chain uses TRBV4-2 with TRBJ1-1; TRBD1 aligns across 9 bases. This CDR3 is 15 amino acids long. Germline V gives CDR1 LGHNA, CDR2 YNFKEQ. V was clipped by 2 bases and J by 4 bases; unmatched bases: 5.

This clonotype was seen more than once but under ten times. This chain joins TRBV18 and TRBJ1-3; D ambiguous. CDR1 KGHSH and CDR2 LQKENI come from the germline V gene. The CDR3 extends over 15 amino acids. V was trimmed by 3 bases and J by 1 base, leaving 10 bases between them. CDR3 DNA sequence: TGTGCCAGCTCACCGGATGTCCGGTCTGGAAACACCATATATTTT. Its translation: CASSPDVRSGNTIYF.

Only a few counts were recorded for this clonotype. V and J are TRBV11-2 and TRBJ2-5; a weak D match, TRBD2 (5 bases). The CDR3 loop spans 14 amino acids. Looked up from germline, CDR1 is SGHAT and CDR2 is FQNNGV. Trimming removed 8 bases at V and 1 base at J, with 14 bases between. The CDR3 nucleotides read TGTGCCAGCCTACTGGGAGTGAGCCAAGAGACCCAGTACTTC. Amino acids: CASLLGVSQETQYF.

The table lists this clonotype with a few counts. V gene TRBV5-1 combines with J gene TRBJ1-2; no definite D call. CDR1 and CDR2 from the germline V gene are SGHRS and YFSETQ. This CDR3 contains 13 residues. Between the trimmed V and J ends, which lost 4 bases and 2 bases, there was a span of 9 bases. CDR3: CASSADGNYGYTF. The DNA for the CDR3 is TGCGCCAGCAGCGCCGACGGAAACTATGGCTACACCTTC.

The chain has TRBV19 and TRBJ2-5, with 10 bases that match TRBD2. Germline-derived CDR1 and CDR2 are LNHDA and SQIVND (reference sequence). V gave up 4 bases and J gave up 5 bases; unmatched junction bases: 4. The CDR3 covers 14 residues. DNA for the CDR3: TGTGCCAGTAGTACACTAGCGGGATGGGAGACCCAGTACTTC. Protein: CASSTLAGWETQYF.

This clonotype was seen a handful of times. This chain uses TRBV29-1 with TRBJ2-3; D is uncertain. With 7 bases removed from V and 2 bases from J, the gap between germline ends came to 13 bases. The germline V gene encodes CDR1 SQVTM and CDR2 ANQGSEA. The CDR3 consists of 13 residues. The CDR3 sequence is CSAEGSPTDTQYF. CDR3 in DNA: TGCAGCGCCGAAGGCAGCCCCACAGATACGCAGTATTTT.

This clonotype has more than one count but fewer than ten. The CDR3 here is CASRTSGGLPGNEQFF. The CDR3 nucleotides read TGTGCCAGCAGGACTAGCGGGGGCCTTCCGGGCAATGAGCAGTTCTTC. This rearrangement joins TRBV12-3 or TRBV12-4 to TRBJ2-1; TRBD2 aligns across 12 bases. Trimming cost V 6 bases and J 6 bases; bases outside gene matches: 9. This CDR3 spans 16 amino acids.

V gene TRBV5-8 combines with J gene TRBJ2-3, with D possibly TRBD1 on 5 matching bases. CDR3 length equals 16 residues. V lost 0 bases to trimming and J lost 2 bases, with 13 bases between them. Germline V CDR1 and CDR2: SGHTS, YDEGEE. In DNA form, the CDR3 reads TGTGCCAGCAGCTTGGTAGGGGAAGGATACACAGATACGCAGTATTTT. Amino acids: CASSLVGEGYTDTQYF.

J is TRBJ1-1 and V is TRBV30; the match to TRBD1 covers 7 bases. The CDR3 totals 13 residues. In germline, CDR1 is GTSNPN, CDR2 SVGIG (reference sequence). The ends lost 8 bases at V and 2 bases at J; junction bases unmatched: 8. The CDR3 DNA reads TGTGCCGCAACGGGACAGACTAACACTGAAGCTTTCTTT. Residues: CAATGQTNTEAFF.

The chain employs TRBV2 and TRBJ1-1; D uncertain. Trimming took 6 bases from V and 1 from J, leaving 12 bases between them. The germline CDR1 and CDR2 sequences are SNHLY and FYNNEI. The CDR3 consists of 14 residues. The CDR3 spells CASRISVSNTEAFF. For the CDR3, the DNA is TGTGCCAGCAGAATATCAGTTTCGAACACTGAAGCTTTCTTT. The full variable domain, with the rest looked up from reference TRBV2 and TRBJ1-1, is EPEVTQTPSHQVTQMGQEVILRCVPISNHLYFYWYRQILGQKVEFLVSFYNNEISEKSEIFDDQFSVERPDGSNFTLKIRSTKLEDSAMYFCASRISVSNTEAFFGQGTRLTVV.

This clonotype was detected only a few times. The chain carries TRBV18 and TRBJ1-1, with no clear D. CDR3 length: 15 residues. The V gene's germline CDR1 is KGHSH and CDR2 LQKENI. The germline V and J ends were trimmed by 2 bases and 0 bases, with 10 bases remaining between them. CDR3 sequence (DNA): TGTGCCAGCTCACCATGGTTGGTAATGAACACTGAAGCTTTCTTT. It translates to CASSPWLVMNTEAFF.

The chain carries TRBV29-1 and TRBJ2-7; D is ambiguous. The ends were cut back, 0 bases at V and 0 bases at J, with 9 bases in the middle. Germline V gene data show CDR1 as SQVTM and CDR2 as ANQGSEA. This CDR3 region has 14 residues. The CDR3 coding sequence is TGCAGCGTTGAAGATGGCGGCTACTCCTACGAGCAGTACTTC. Its protein is CSVEDGGYSYEQYF.

This clonotype has just a few counts. V usage is TRBV12-3 or TRBV12-4 and J usage is TRBJ1-1; 8 bases agree with TRBD1. V lost 6 bases to trimming and J lost 4 bases; unmatched junction nucleotides: 4. The CDR3 consists of 13 residues. The CDR3 spells CASSTQGVTEAFF. The CDR3 DNA follows: TGTGCCAGCAGCACACAGGGGGTCACTGAAGCTTTCTTT.

This chain connects TRBV5-1 to TRBJ1-4; D gene unclear. The CDR3 is 14 residues long. CDR1 and CDR2 from the germline V gene are SGHRS and YFSETQ. Trimming stripped 3 bases from V and 5 bases from J, with 11 bases between. This CDR3 reads CASSSGRRNEKLFF. The CDR3 DNA reads as TGCGCCAGCAGCTCCGGACGGAGAAATGAAAAACTGTTTTTT.

This chain joins TRBV5-6 and TRBJ2-7, with D possibly called TRBD1 or TRBD2 (5 bases each). The CDR3 runs to 15 residues. CDR1 and CDR2 from the germline V gene are SGHDT and YYEEEE. The V end was cut by 2 bases, the J end by 9 bases, with 21 bases between. CDR3: CASSFNPGPYRGQYF. In DNA, the CDR3 is TGTGCCAGCAGCTTTAATCCGGGGCCTTATCGAGGGCAGTACTTC.

This clonotype was detected only a few times. This sequence joins TRBV3-1 and TRBJ2-3; D is unclear. Germline CDR1 reads LGHDT; CDR2 reads YNNKEL (reference sequence). The CDR3 runs to 15 residues. V lost 1 base to trimming and J lost 3 bases, with 11 bases between them. As DNA, the CDR3 is TGTGCCAGCAGCCAAGGGGCCAGCGCAACAGATACGCAGTATTTT. Translated: CASSQGASATDTQYF.

V gene TRBV6-1 combines with J gene TRBJ1-1; unclear D gene. Germline CDR1 is MNHNS and CDR2 is SASEGT. The CDR3 runs 15 residues. The ends were cut back, 3 bases at V and 1 base at J, with 12 bases in the middle. This CDR3 reads CASSDFGRANTEAFF. For the CDR3, the DNA is TGTGCCAGCAGTGACTTCGGGAGAGCGAACACTGAAGCTTTCTTT.

The chain links TRBV30 to TRBJ1-1; D not resolved. This CDR3 is built from 15 residues. Trimming removed 0 bases from V and 0 bases from J, with 11 bases in between. CDR1 and CDR2 (germline): GTSNPN, SVGIG (reference sequence). The CDR3 nucleotides read TGTGCCTGGAGTGTACGGCGGGCATTGAACACTGAAGCTTTCTTT. Protein sequence: CAWSVRRALNTEAFF.

This clonotype appeared a few times. The gene calls are TRBV20-1 and TRBJ2-1; 11 bases are a match to TRBD2. Germline CDR1 is DFQATT and CDR2 is SNEGSKA (reference sequence). Unmatched junction bases numbered 6, after V lost 5 bases and J lost 6 bases. The CDR3 loop spans 14 amino acids. CDR3 region: CSAVLAGVRNEQFF. The CDR3 DNA follows: TGCAGTGCTGTACTAGCGGGAGTACGCAATGAGCAGTTCTTC.